Presented here are 27 T cell receptor beta chains from one specimen sequenced in a study of CD8+ T cells in alopecia areata. RNA, once extracted, was reverse transcribed into cDNA for use as the sequencing template. TCRdb's copy holds only in-frame clones and misses some; the assay was immunoSEQ multiplex PCR. Of some 180,000 clones in the sample, 56% are singletons; the top ten hold about 5.3%. Sample: CD8+ T cells sorted from blood. The receptor set was obtained from a human donor in good health.

V usage is TRBV4-1 and J usage is TRBJ1-1; tentatively, D is TRBD1 (6 bases). Germline CDR1 MGHRA, CDR2 YSYEKL. V was clipped by 3 bases and J by 0 bases, with 17 bases between them. This CDR3 spans 17 amino acids. CDR3 in DNA: TGCGCCAGCAGCCAGGTCGACAGGACAACCATGAACACTGAAGCTTTCTTT. It encodes CASSQVDRTTMNTEAFF.

V is TRBV7-9 and J is TRBJ1-1; no clear D. This CDR3 spans 12 amino acids. V was clipped by 6 bases and J by 7 bases, with 12 bases between them. The germline V gene has CDR1 SEHNR and CDR2 FQNEAQ (reference sequence). As DNA, the CDR3 is TGTGCCAGCAGGGACGGCCAACTTGAAGCTTTCTTT. This encodes CASRDGQLEAFF.

Only one count was recorded for this clone. At one of its ends the junction is not consistent with the germline gene, which may arise from a read error. This chain connects TRBV10-2 to TRBJ2-1; no reliable D call. CDR3 size: 11 residues. CDR1 is WSHSY and CDR2 is SAAADI in the germline V gene. DNA for the CDR3: TGCGCCAGCAGTGCCTCGGATGAGCGGTTCTTC. Protein sequence: CASSASDERFF.

This clone was observed a handful of times. The V and J genes are TRBV6-4 and TRBJ1-1, with TRBD1 as a possible D gene (6 bases). V was trimmed by 7 bases and J by 0 bases, leaving 12 bases between them. CDR3 length: 14 amino acids. Germline V gene data show CDR1 as MRHNA and CDR2 as SNTAGT. In nucleotides, the CDR3 is TGTGCCAGCACTCCGGGACACCTGAACACTGAAGCTTTCTTT. Its translation is CASTPGHLNTEAFF.

V usage is TRBV30 and J usage is TRBJ2-2; D possibly corresponds to TRBD1 (5 bases). V was cut by 0 bases and J by 4 bases, with 15 bases left in between. The CDR3 is made up of 16 amino acids. Germline-derived CDR1 and CDR2 are GTSNPN and SVGIG (reference sequence). This CDR3 reads CAWSVGVTYSTGELFF. For the CDR3, the DNA is TGTGCCTGGAGTGTAGGGGTGACTTACTCCACCGGGGAGCTGTTTTTT.

V and J are TRBV5-6 and TRBJ2-5, with D tentatively TRBD1 or TRBD2 (5 bases each). The CDR3 length is 13 residues. V lost 0 bases, J lost 3 bases, and 6 bases lay in between. The germline V gene encodes CDR1 SGHDT and CDR2 YYEEEE. In DNA, the CDR3 is TGTGCCAGCAGCTTGGTGGGGGAAGAGACCCAGTACTTC. Translated, it gives CASSLVGEETQYF. The complete variable domain, with remaining parts taken from reference TRBV5-6 and TRBJ2-5, reads DAGVTQSPTHLIKTRGQQVTLRCSPKSGHDTVSWYQQALGQGPQFIFQYYEEEERQRGNFPDRFSGHQFPNYSSELNVNALLLGDSALYLCASSLVGEETQYFGPGTRLLVL.

The chain joins TRBV29-1 to TRBJ1-3, with no clear D. The CDR3 spans 10 residues. The V end was cut by 5 bases, the J end by 6 bases, with 5 bases between. The germline V gene has CDR1 SQVTM and CDR2 ANQGSEA. The CDR3 protein is CSVLENTIYF. The CDR3 DNA follows: TGCAGCGTTCTAGAAAACACCATATATTTT.

V is TRBV5-4 and J is TRBJ2-2; possible D gene TRBD1, 6 bases. The germline V gene encodes CDR1 SGHNT and CDR2 YYREEE (reference sequence). The CDR3 consists of 16 residues. Trimming pared 4 bases from V and 4 bases from J, leaving 17 bases between. The CDR3 nucleotides are TGTGCCAGCAGCCAAATAGGGACACAAGTCACCGGGGAGCTGTTTTTT. Protein product: CASSQIGTQVTGELFF.

The chain combines TRBV5-1 with TRBJ2-1, with D perhaps being TRBD1 or TRBD2 (5 bases each). Germline CDR1 SGHRS, CDR2 YFSETQ. This CDR3 contains 15 residues. V was shortened by 1 base and J by 6 bases, with 14 bases between the two germline ends. DNA for the CDR3: TGCGCCAGCAGCTTGAGCGCTGTGGGGGTCAATGAGCAGTTCTTC. Its translation is CASSLSAVGVNEQFF.

Only a few counts were recorded for this clone. The J gene is TRBJ1-2, the V gene TRBV29-1; no reliable D call. The CDR3 is made up of 13 amino acids. Looked up from germline, CDR1 is SQVTM and CDR2 is ANQGSEA. V dropped 5 bases and J dropped 2 bases, with 12 bases sitting between them. The CDR3 bases are TGCAGCGTTCCCGAGTCCGGGAACTATGGCTACACCTTC. Encoded protein: CSVPESGNYGYTF.

The rearrangement links TRBV6-1 to TRBJ1-5; unclear D gene. Trimming removed 1 base at V and 0 bases at J, with 10 bases between. CDR1 MNHNS and CDR2 SASEGT come from the germline V gene. This CDR3 comprises 16 residues. The CDR3 loop reads CASSEGINYSNQPQHF. CDR3 in DNA: TGTGCCAGCAGTGAAGGTATCAACTATAGCAATCAGCCCCAGCATTTT.

The V gene is TRBV7-9, the J gene TRBJ1-1; 8 bases are shared with TRBD1. The CDR3 length is 15 residues. Germline V gene sequence: CDR1 SEHNR, CDR2 FQNEAQ (reference sequence). J gave up 1 base and V 5 bases, and 6 bases lay outside the gene matches. The CDR3 is CASSQRQGTNTEAFF. The CDR3 DNA sequence: TGTGCCAGCAGCCAACGACAGGGGACGAACACTGAAGCTTTCTTT.

J is TRBJ1-2 and V is TRBV2; D gene uncertain. The germline V gene encodes CDR1 SNHLY and CDR2 FYNNEI. Deletions cut 11 bases from V and 1 base from J, with 11 bases between. This CDR3 spans 12 amino acids. CDR3 residues: CAEGSLNYGYTF. In DNA, the CDR3 is TGTGCCGAAGGTTCCCTTAACTATGGCTACACCTTC. Variable domain in full (rest from reference TRBV2 and TRBJ1-2): EPEVTQTPSHQVTQMGQEVILRCVPISNHLYFYWYRQILGQKVEFLVSFYNNEISEKSEIFDDQFSVERPDGSNFTLKIRSTKLEDSAMYFCAEGSLNYGYTFGSGTRLTVV.

This clone came up a few times. The gene calls are TRBV19 and TRBJ2-1; unclear D gene. Deletions cut 3 bases from V and 7 bases from J, with 7 bases between. The germline V gene has CDR1 LNHDA and CDR2 SQIVND (reference sequence). CDR3 size: 12 residues. The DNA of the CDR3 is TGTGCCAGTAGTATTCACAGTAATGAGCAGTTCTTC. Protein product: CASSIHSNEQFF. Combining the CDR3 with reference TRBV19 and TRBJ2-1 gives the whole variable domain DGGITQSPKYLFRKEGQNVTLSCEQNLNHDAMYWYRQDPGQGLRLIYYSQIVNDFQKGDIAEGYSVSREKKESFPLTVTSAQKNPTAFYLCASSIHSNEQFFGPGTRLTVL.

V usage is TRBV5-4 and J usage is TRBJ1-6, with TRBD1 matching over 8 bases. J gave up 10 bases and V 4 bases, and 7 bases lay outside the gene matches. The CDR3 covers 14 residues. From germline, CDR1 is SGHNT and CDR2 YYREEE (reference sequence). CDR3 amino acids: CASSPATGVSPLHF. The CDR3 nucleotides read TGTGCCAGCAGCCCGGCGACAGGGGTCTCACCCCTCCACTTT.

There are a few counts of this clone. The chain joins TRBV19 to TRBJ1-1; D is perhaps TRBD1 (5 bases). Germline CDR1 and CDR2: LNHDA and SQIVND (reference sequence). This CDR3 spans 15 amino acids. With 4 bases removed from V and 1 base from J, the gap between germline ends came to 13 bases. The CDR3 DNA is TGTGCCAGTAGTACTACGGGGGGACCGAACACTGAAGCTTTCTTT. Its translation: CASSTTGGPNTEAFF.

The J gene is TRBJ1-2, the V gene TRBV23-1; D uncertain. TRBV23-1 is sorted into the ORF group, with uncertain function. CDR3 size: 15 residues. V dropped 2 bases and J dropped 3 bases, with 13 bases sitting between them. CDR3 region: CASSQIIVIDYGYTF. The CDR3 region has the DNA TGCGCCAGCAGTCAAATTATAGTAATTGACTATGGCTACACCTTC.

The genes are TRBV9 and TRBJ1-4, with a weak D call TRBD1 (6 bases). Germline lookup yields CDR1 SGDLS and CDR2 YYNGEE. The V end was cut by 3 bases, the J end by 7 bases, with 16 bases between. There are 15 residues in the CDR3. The CDR3 loop is CASSAGGGTAEKLFF. CDR3 DNA sequence: TGTGCCAGCAGCGCGGGAGGGGGGACCGCTGAAAAACTGTTTTTT.

The gene calls are TRBV4-1 and TRBJ2-1; 9 bases fit TRBD1. Germline CDR1 is MGHRA and CDR2 is YSYEKL. V dropped 11 bases and J dropped 4; count of bases not matched to a gene: 3. The CDR3 sequence is 12 residues long. The CDR3 DNA reads TGCGCCGCCGGACAGGGGTACAATGAGCAGTTCTTC. Residues: CAAGQGYNEQFF.

V usage is TRBV2 and J usage is TRBJ2-7; TRBD2 is a possible D gene (5 bases). The ends were cut back, 2 bases at V and 9 bases at J, with 14 bases in the middle. Germline CDR1 reads SNHLY; CDR2 reads FYNNEI. The CDR3 has 13 residues. The CDR3 here is CASSEYPSTGQYF. CDR3 in DNA: TGTGCCAGCAGTGAATACCCTAGCACGGGGCAGTACTTC.

Concerning this clone itself: This sequence may be a read error, since a much larger clone differs from it by one base. The J gene is TRBJ1-5, the V gene TRBV2; 9 positions agree with TRBD1. J gave up 4 bases and V 6 bases, and 1 base lay outside the gene matches. This CDR3 region has 13 residues. Looked up from germline, CDR1 is SNHLY and CDR2 is FYNNEI. The CDR3 bases are TGTGCCAGCAGGGGACAGGGTAATCAGCCCCAGCATTTT. It encodes CASRGQGNQPQHF.

The chain employs TRBV6-5 and TRBJ2-1, with 7 bases lining up with TRBD2. The length of the CDR3 is 16 residues. Germline V gene data show CDR1 as MNHEY and CDR2 as SVGAGI. The V segment lost 2 bases and the J segment 0 bases; nucleotides outside the gene matches: 4. In DNA, the CDR3 is TGTGCCAGCAGTTACGACGGGGGGAGCTCCTACAATGAGCAGTTCTTC. This encodes CASSYDGGSSYNEQFF.

This clone was recorded a few times. The rearrangement joins TRBV19 to TRBJ1-1; D is uncertain. The CDR3 consists of 13 residues. Germline-derived CDR1 and CDR2 are LNHDA and SQIVND (reference sequence). Trimming stripped 1 base from V and 1 base from J, with 4 bases between. The CDR3 sequence is CASSIGWNTEAFF. As DNA, the CDR3 is TGTGCCAGTAGTATAGGGTGGAACACTGAAGCTTTCTTT. The full variable domain, its missing parts supplied by reference TRBV19 and TRBJ1-1, is DGGITQSPKYLFRKEGQNVTLSCEQNLNHDAMYWYRQDPGQGLRLIYYSQIVNDFQKGDIAEGYSVSREKKESFPLTVTSAQKNPTAFYLCASSIGWNTEAFFGQGTRLTVV.

The chain combines TRBV29-1 with TRBJ1-2; D call uncertain. CDR1 and CDR2 (germline): SQVTM, ANQGSEA. This CDR3 spans 16 amino acids. V lost 0 bases to trimming and J lost 4 bases, with 18 bases between them. CDR3 in amino acids: CSVEEGQDLIFYGYTF. CDR3 sequence (DNA): TGCAGCGTTGAAGAGGGCCAGGACCTTATTTTCTATGGCTACACCTTC.

This clone has more than one count but fewer than ten. V and J are TRBV29-1 and TRBJ1-1; D perhaps matches TRBD1 (5 bases). CDR3 length: 12 amino acids. Trimming shortened V by 8 bases and J by 6 bases, and 16 bases separated the two germline ends. Germline CDR1 and CDR2: SQVTM and ANQGSEA. CDR3 protein: CSSARVEAEAFF. The CDR3, as DNA: TGCAGCTCTGCCAGGGTTGAGGCTGAAGCTTTCTTT.

The V gene is TRBV28, the J gene TRBJ1-5; 7 positions agree with TRBD1. V gave up 6 bases and J gave up 7 bases; unmatched junction bases: 3. CDR1 and CDR2 (germline): MDHEN, SYDVKM. This CDR3 has 12 residues. In nucleotides, the CDR3 is TGTGCCAGCAGCCGGGACAGCCAGCCCCAGCATTTT. Amino acids: CASSRDSQPQHF.

The rearrangement joins TRBV15 to TRBJ1-6; D is uncertain. V was clipped by 4 bases and J by 7 bases, with 5 bases between them. CDR3 length equals 12 residues. CDR1 LNHNV and CDR2 YYDKDF come from the germline V gene (reference sequence). Written as DNA, the CDR3 is TGTGCCACCAGCATAGGCAATTCACCCCTCCACTTT. Its translation is CATSIGNSPLHF.